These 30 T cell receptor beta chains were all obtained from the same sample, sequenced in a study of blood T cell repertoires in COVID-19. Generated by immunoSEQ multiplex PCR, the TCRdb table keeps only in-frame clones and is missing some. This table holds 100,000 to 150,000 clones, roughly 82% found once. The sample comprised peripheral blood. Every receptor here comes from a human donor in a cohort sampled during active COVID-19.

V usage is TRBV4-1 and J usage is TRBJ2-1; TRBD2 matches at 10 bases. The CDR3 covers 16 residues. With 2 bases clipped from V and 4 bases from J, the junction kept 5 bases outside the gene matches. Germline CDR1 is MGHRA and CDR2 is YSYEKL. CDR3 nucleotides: TGCGCCAGCAGCCAACCCGGGACTAGCGTATACAATGAGCAGTTCTTC. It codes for CASSQPGTSVYNEQFF.

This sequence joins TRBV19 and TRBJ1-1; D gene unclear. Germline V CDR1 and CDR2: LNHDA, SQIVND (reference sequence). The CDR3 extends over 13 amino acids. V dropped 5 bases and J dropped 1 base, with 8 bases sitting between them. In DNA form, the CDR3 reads TGTGCCAGTAGTTTGACACCGAACACTGAAGCTTTCTTT. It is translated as CASSLTPNTEAFF. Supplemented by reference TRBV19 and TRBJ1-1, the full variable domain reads DGGITQSPKYLFRKEGQNVTLSCEQNLNHDAMYWYRQDPGQGLRLIYYSQIVNDFQKGDIAEGYSVSREKKESFPLTVTSAQKNPTAFYLCASSLTPNTEAFFGQGTRLTVV.

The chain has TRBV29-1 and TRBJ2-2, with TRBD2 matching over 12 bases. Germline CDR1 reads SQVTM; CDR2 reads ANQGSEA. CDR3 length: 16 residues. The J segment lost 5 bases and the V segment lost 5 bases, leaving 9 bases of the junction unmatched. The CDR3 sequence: CSVTRGLAGGTGELFF. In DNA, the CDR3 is TGCAGCGTTACCCGGGGGCTAGCGGGAGGGACCGGGGAGCTGTTTTTT.

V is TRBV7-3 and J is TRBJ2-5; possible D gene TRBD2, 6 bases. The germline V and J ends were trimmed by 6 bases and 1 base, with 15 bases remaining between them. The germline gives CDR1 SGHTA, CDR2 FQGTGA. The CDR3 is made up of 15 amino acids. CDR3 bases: TGTGCCAGCAGTTCCCAACCGGGACTCCAAGAGACCCAGTACTTC. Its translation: CASSSQPGLQETQYF.

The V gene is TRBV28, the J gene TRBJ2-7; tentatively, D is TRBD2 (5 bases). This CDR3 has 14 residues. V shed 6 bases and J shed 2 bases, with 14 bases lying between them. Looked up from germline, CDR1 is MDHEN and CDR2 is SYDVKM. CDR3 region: CASSETDLTYEQYF. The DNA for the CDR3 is TGTGCCAGCAGCGAAACGGACTTAACCTACGAGCAGTACTTC.

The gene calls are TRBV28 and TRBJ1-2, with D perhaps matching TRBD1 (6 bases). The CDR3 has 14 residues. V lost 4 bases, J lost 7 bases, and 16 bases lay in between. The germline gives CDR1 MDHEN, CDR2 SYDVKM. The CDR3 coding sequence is TGTGCCAGCAGTTCGTCACAGGGTATCGGTGGCTACACCTTC. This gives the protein CASSSSQGIGGYTF.

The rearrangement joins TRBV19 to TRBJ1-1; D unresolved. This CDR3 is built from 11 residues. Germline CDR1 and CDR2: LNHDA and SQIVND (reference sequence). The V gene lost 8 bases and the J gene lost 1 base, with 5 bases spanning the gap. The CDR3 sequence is CASSGNTEAFF. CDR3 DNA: TGTGCCAGTTCCGGGAACACTGAAGCTTTCTTT.

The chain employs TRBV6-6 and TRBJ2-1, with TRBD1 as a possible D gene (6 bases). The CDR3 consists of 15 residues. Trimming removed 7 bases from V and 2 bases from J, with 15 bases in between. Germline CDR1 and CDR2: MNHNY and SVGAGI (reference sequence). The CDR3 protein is CASTIDRSPYNEQFF. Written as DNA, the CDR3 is TGTGCCAGCACCATCGACAGGTCCCCCTACAATGAGCAGTTCTTC.

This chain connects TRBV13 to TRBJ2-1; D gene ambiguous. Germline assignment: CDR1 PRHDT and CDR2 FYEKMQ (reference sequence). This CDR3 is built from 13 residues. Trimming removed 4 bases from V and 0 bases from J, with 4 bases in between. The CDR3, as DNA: TGTGCCAGCAGCTATAACTCCTACAATGAGCAGTTCTTC. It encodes CASSYNSYNEQFF. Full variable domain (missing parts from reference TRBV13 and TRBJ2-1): AAGVIQSPRHLIKEKRETATLKCYPIPRHDTVYWYQQGPGQDPQFLISFYEKMQSDKGSIPDRFSAQQFSDYHSELNMSSLELGDSALYFCASSYNSYNEQFFGPGTRLTVL.

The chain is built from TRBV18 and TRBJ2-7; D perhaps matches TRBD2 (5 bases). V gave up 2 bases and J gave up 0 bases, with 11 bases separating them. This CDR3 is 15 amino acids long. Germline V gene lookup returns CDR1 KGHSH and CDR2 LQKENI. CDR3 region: CASSPGLASSYEQYF. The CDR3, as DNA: TGTGCCAGCTCACCAGGGCTAGCCAGCTCCTACGAGCAGTACTTC.

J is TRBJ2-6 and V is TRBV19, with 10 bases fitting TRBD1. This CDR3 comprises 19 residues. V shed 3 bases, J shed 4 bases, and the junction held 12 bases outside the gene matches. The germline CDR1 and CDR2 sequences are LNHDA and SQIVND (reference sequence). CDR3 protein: CASSMIRDRGRSGANVLTF. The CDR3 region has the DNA TGTGCCAGTAGTATGATCCGGGACAGGGGTCGGTCAGGGGCCAACGTCCTGACTTTC.

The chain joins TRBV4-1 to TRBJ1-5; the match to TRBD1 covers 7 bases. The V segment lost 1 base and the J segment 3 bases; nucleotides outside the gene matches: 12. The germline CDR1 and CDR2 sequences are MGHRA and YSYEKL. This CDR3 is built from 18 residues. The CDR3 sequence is CASSQAIGTEVYNQPQHF. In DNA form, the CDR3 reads TGCGCCAGCAGCCAAGCTATTGGGACAGAAGTATACAATCAGCCCCAGCATTTT.

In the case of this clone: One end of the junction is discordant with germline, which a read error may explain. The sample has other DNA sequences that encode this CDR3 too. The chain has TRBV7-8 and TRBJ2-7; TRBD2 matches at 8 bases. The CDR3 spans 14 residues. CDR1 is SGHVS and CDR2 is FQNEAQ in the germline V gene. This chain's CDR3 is CASSRGWLAGEQYF. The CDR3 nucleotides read TGTGCTAGCAGCCGAGGGTGGCTAGCGGGCGAGCAGTACTTC.

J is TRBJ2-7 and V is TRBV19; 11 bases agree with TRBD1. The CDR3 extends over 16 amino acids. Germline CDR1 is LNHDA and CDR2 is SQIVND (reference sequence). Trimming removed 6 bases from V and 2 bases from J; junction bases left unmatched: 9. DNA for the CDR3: TGTGCCAGTAGCCGCTTCCGGGACAGGGGGACCTACGAGCAGTACTTC. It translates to CASSRFRDRGTYEQYF.

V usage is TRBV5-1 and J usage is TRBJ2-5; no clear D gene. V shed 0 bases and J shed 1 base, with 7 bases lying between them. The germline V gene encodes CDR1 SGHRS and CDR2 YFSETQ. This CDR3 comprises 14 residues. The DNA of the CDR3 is TGCGCCAGCAGCTTGGGCAGGATCCAAGAGACCCAGTACTTC. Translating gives CASSLGRIQETQYF.

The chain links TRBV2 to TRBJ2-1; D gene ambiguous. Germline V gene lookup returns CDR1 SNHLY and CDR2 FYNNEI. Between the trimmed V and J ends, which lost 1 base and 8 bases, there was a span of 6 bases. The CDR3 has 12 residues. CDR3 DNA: TGTGCCAGCAGTGAAGACGGGTATGAGCAGTTCTTC. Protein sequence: CASSEDGYEQFF. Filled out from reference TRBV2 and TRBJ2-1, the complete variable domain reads EPEVTQTPSHQVTQMGQEVILRCVPISNHLYFYWYRQILGQKVEFLVSFYNNEISEKSEIFDDQFSVERPDGSNFTLKIRSTKLEDSAMYFCASSEDGYEQFFGPGTRLTVL.

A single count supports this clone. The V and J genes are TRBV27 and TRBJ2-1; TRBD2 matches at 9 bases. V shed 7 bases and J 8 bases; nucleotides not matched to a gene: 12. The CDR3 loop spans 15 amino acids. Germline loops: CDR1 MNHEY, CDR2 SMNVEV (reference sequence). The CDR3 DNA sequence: TGTGCCAGCACCACTTGGCGGGAGGGCCGGGATGAGCAGTTCTTC. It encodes CASTTWREGRDEQFF.

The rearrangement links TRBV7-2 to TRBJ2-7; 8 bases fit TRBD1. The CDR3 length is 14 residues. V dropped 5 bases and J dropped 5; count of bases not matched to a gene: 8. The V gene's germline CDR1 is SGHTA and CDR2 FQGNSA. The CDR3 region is CASSLRGQAHEQYF. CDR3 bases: TGTGCCAGCAGCCTCAGGGGACAGGCCCACGAGCAGTACTTC.

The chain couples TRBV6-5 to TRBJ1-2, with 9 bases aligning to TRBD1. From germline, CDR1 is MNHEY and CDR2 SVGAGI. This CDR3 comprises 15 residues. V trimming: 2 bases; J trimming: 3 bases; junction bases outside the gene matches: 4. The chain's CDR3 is CASSYNTGGDYGYTF. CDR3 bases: TGTGCCAGCAGTTACAATACAGGGGGCGACTATGGCTACACCTTC.

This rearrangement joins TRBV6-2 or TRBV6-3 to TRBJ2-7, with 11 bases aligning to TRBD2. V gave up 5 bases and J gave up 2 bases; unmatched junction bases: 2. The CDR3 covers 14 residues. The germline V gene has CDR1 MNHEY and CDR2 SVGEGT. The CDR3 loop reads CASSLAGGTYEQYF. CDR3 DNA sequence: TGTGCCAGCAGTCTAGCGGGAGGCACCTACGAGCAGTACTTC.

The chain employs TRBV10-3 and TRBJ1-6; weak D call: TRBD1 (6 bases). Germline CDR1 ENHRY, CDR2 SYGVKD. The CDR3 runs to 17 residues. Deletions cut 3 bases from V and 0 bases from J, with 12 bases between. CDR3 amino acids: CAISDSGGRSYNSPLHF. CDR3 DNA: TGTGCCATCAGTGATTCCGGGGGGCGCTCCTATAATTCACCCCTCCACTTT.

CDR3 nucleotides: TGTGCCAGCAGTGGGAGTTTCAGAACCTACGAGCAGTACTTC. Encoded protein: CASSGSFRTYEQYF. The V gene is TRBV2, the J gene TRBJ2-7; no firm D call. The CDR3 runs to 14 residues. V gave up 4 bases and J gave up 2 bases, with 12 bases separating them. Germline CDR1 SNHLY, CDR2 FYNNEI.

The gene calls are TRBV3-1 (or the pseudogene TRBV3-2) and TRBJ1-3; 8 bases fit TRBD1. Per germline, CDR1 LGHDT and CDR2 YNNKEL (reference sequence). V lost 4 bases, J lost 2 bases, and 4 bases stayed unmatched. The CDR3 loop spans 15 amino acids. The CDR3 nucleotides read TGTGCCAGCAGCCGAACGACAGGGGCTGGAAACACCATATATTTT. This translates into CASSRTTGAGNTIYF.

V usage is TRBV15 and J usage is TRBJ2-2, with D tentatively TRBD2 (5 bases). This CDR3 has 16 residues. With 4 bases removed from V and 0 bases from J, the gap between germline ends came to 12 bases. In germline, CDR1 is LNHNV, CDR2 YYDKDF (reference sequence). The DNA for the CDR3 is TGTGCCACCAGCACGGGATCAGCGGCGAACACCGGGGAGCTGTTTTTT. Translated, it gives CATSTGSAANTGELFF.

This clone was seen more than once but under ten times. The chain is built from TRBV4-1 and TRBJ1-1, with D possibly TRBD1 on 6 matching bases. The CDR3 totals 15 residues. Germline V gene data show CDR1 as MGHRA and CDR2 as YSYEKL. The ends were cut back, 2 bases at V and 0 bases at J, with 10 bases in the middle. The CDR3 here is CASSQRTVMNTEAFF. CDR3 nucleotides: TGCGCCAGCAGCCAAAGGACAGTAATGAACACTGAAGCTTTCTTT.

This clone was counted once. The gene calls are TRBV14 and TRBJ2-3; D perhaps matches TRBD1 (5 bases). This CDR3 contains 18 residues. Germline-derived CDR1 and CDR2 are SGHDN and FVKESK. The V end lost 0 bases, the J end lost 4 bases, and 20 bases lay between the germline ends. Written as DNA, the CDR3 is TGTGCCAGCAGCCAAGAATATCTAGTACGGCAGGGCGCAGATACGCAGTATTTT. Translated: CASSQEYLVRQGADTQYF.

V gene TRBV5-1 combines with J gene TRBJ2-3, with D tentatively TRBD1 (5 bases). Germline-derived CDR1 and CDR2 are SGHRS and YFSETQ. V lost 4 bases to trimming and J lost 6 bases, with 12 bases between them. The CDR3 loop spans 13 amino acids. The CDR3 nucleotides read TGCGCCAGCAGCCCGCCAGGGTCCGATACGCAGTATTTT. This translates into CASSPPGSDTQYF.

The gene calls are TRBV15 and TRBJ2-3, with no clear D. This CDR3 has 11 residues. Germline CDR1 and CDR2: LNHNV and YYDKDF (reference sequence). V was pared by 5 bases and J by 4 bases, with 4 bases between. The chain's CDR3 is CATSQADTQYF. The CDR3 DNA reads TGTGCCACCAGCCAGGCAGATACGCAGTATTTT.

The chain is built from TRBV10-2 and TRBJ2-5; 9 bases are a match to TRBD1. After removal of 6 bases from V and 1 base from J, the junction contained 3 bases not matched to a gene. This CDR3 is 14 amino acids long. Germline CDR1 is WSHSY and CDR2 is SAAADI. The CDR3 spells CASRSDRGQETQYF. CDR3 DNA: TGCGCCAGCAGATCGGACAGGGGCCAAGAGACCCAGTACTTC.

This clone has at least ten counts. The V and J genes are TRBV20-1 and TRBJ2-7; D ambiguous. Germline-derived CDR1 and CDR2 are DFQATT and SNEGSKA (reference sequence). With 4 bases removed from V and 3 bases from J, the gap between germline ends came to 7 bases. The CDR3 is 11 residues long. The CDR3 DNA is TGCAGTGCTACAGTCGTCTACGAGCAGTACTTC. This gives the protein CSATVVYEQYF.